This passage covers 3 T cell receptor beta chains from one sample sequenced in a study of cytomegalovirus exposure and HLA in healthy donors. The primer mix had 60 Vbeta and 13 Jbeta primers. Produced via immunoSEQ multiplex PCR; TCRdb's table is partial and in-frame only. The sample contains over 65,000 clones, approximately 81% of which appear only once. Sequences were obtained from PBMCs. The receptors originated from a woman in her 30s in good health and CMV-seropositive.

The rearrangement uses TRBV11-2 and TRBJ2-5; no clear D gene. Germline V gene data show CDR1 as SGHAT and CDR2 as FQNNGV. This CDR3 spans 14 amino acids. V lost 5 bases, J lost 9 bases, and 19 bases lay in between. The chain's CDR3 is CASSGQAGPRPQYF. In nucleotides, the CDR3 is TGTGCCAGCAGCGGCCAGGCTGGCCCCAGGCCCCAGTACTTC.

The V and J genes are TRBV5-4 and TRBJ2-1, with 9 bases that match TRBD2. Germline trimming cut 4 bases from V and 2 bases from J; bases unmatched to any gene: 10. This CDR3 comprises 17 residues. The germline V gene encodes CDR1 SGHNT and CDR2 YYREEE (reference sequence). The CDR3 DNA reads as TGTGCCAGCAGCCTCACAGGGTCTAGCGGGACCTACAATGAGCAGTTCTTC. It yields the protein CASSLTGSSGTYNEQFF.

The chain recombines TRBV4-2 with TRBJ1-2; 9 bases line up with TRBD1. Trimming at V came to 0 bases and at J to 2 bases, leaving 4 bases not matched to a gene. The CDR3 sequence is 16 residues long. Germline-derived CDR1 and CDR2 are LGHNA and YNFKEQ. The CDR3 is CASSQDYGTGNYGYTF. CDR3 in DNA: TGTGCCAGCAGCCAAGATTATGGGACAGGGAACTATGGCTACACCTTC.